This TCR beta chain emerged from a study of Graves' ophthalmopathy and Graves' hyperthyroidism. The study's findings and limits: With 65% to 71% sensitivity and 72% to 80% specificity, the model predicted ophthalmopathy progression.

Using RNA transcripts, the TCR beta CDR3 regions were amplified. HTBI primers were used in a first-round RT-PCR, which preceded a second-round multiplex PCR. MiXCR, run by TCRdb on the multiplex PCR reads, gives a single entry per CDR3 protein. The profile covers hundreds of thousands of distinct CDR3 sequences, with over 20% appearing a single time and approximately 3% taken by the ten largest. Notes on this clonotype: Its antigen is as yet unknown.

V lost 6 bases, J lost 7 bases, and 11 bases stayed unmatched. Germline loops: CDR1 SNHLY, CDR2 FYNNEI. This CDR3 spans 14 amino acids. This rearrangement joins TRBV2 to TRBJ2-5, with TRBD1 matching 7 bases. The receptor was isolated from a woman between 18 and 30 years old with stable Graves' hyperthyroidism. The sequencing input was peripheral blood. For the CDR3, the DNA is TGTGCCAGCAGCACTCGGACAGGTTTTATGACCCAGTACTTC. As protein: CASSTRTGFMTQYF.